The present T cell receptor (beta chain) was sequenced within a study of shared clonotypes between healthy human individuals. Study-level results: Rarefaction indicated that sorted-subset sequencing remained incomplete although depth was large.

The method was immunoSEQ multiplex PCR; TCRdb's version includes in-frame clones alone and lacks a portion of them. The sample has about 2.1 million clones; about 93% are singletons. It was CD45RO-negative cells, positively selected for CCR7, that made up naive CD8 cells, with terminally differentiated effector memory CD45RA+ cells excluded. Per the germline V gene, CDR1 is SGHDT and CDR2 is YYEEEE. Trimming cost V 1 base and J 1 base, with 9 bases left between them. There are 14 residues in the CDR3. In the case of this clone: Its target is unknown.

Material: naive CD8+ T cells from PBMCs. The rearrangement links TRBV5-6 to TRBJ2-7, with D possibly matching TRBD2 (5 bases). This sequence was found in a young man in good health. Some clones in this sample may be carry-over from other donors' samples. CDR3 DNA: TGTGCCAGCAGCTTGAAGCCGGGATCCTACGAGCAGTACTTC. It is translated as CASSLKPGSYEQYF.